Listed below are T cell receptor beta chains from one sample, sequenced in a study of cytomegalovirus exposure and HLA in healthy donors. Assay used: immunoSEQ multiplex PCR; TCRdb lists only in-frame clones, some missing. Found here are some 120,000 clones, around 82% of them singletons; the top ten hold about 11%. Sequenced material: PBMCs. These receptors all stem from a male donor in good health and CMV-seropositive. CDR3s include the opening cysteine and the closing phenylalanine or tryptophan. Not every row has a clone size; where given, it reads once, few, many or a size class.

V gene | clone size | CDR3 protein
TRBV6-4 | - | CASSPGGEGNQPQHF
TRBV28 | - | CASSPSGRIHGELFF
TRBV7-2 | - | CASSLEAGVSYNEQFF
TRBV28 | once | CATFIRTGSGSYEQYF
TRBV28 | - | CASSLPTQGAFSYEQYF
TRBV29-1 | - | CSVGFYRGQEGFF
TRBV7-3 | - | CASSPRPAGYNEQFF
TRBV7-3 | - | CASSLSGSGADYEQYF
TRBV4-3 | - | CASSQRQSFGNYGYTF
TRBV7-9 | - | CASSLDRTQETQYF
TRBV19 | - | CASSQEANRYEQYF